This T cell receptor (beta chain) was captured in a study of blood T cell repertoires in COVID-19. In the study overall: The origin of the acute and convalescent COVID-19 samples was the United States, Italy and Spain. PBMCs, B-cell-depleted T cells, or T cells provided the cDNA or gDNA that made up the material.

Source study methods: For nucleated cells, counts were estimated from reference gene primer amplification. Measured with immunoSEQ multiplex PCR; TCRdb has only the in-frame clones, and not every one. V and J calls and clone size are given by that table; D and trimming were obtained from the DNA. The table shows 70,000 or so clones, with approximately 90% occurring only once. Losses at the gene ends were 8 bases for V and 5 bases for J; bases not matched to a gene: 14. Germline assignment: CDR1 SNHLY and CDR2 FYNNEI. This CDR3 contains 16 residues. Sequences were obtained from peripheral blood. The chain couples TRBV2 to TRBJ2-1, with 8 bases fitting TRBD2. This sequence originates from a woman older than 75 with active COVID-19. The CDR3 reads CASALGVAGPDNEQFF. For the CDR3, the DNA is TGTGCCAGCGCCCTGGGGGTAGCGGGACCCGACAATGAGCAGTTCTTC.